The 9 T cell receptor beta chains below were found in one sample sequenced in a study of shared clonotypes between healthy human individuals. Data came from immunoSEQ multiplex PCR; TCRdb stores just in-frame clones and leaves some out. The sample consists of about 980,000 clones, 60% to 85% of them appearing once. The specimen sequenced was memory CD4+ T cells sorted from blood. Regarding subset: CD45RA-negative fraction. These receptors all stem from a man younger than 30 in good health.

The CDR3 reads CASSLGDLSQETQYF. The CDR3 coding sequence is TGCGCCAGCAGCTTAGGGGACTTAAGTCAAGAGACCCAGTACTTC. The chain is built from TRBV5-1 and TRBJ2-5, with D perhaps matching TRBD2 (6 bases). Germline CDR1 reads SGHRS; CDR2 reads YFSETQ. There are 15 residues in the CDR3. V was shortened by 2 bases and J by 2 bases, with 13 bases between the two germline ends. Together with reference TRBV5-1 and TRBJ2-5, the CDR3 gives the full variable domain: KAGVTQTPRYLIKTRGQQVTLSCSPISGHRSVSWYQQTPGQGLQFLFEYFSETQRNKGNFPGRFSGRQFSNSRSEMNVSTLELGDSALYLCASSLGDLSQETQYFGPGTRLLVL.

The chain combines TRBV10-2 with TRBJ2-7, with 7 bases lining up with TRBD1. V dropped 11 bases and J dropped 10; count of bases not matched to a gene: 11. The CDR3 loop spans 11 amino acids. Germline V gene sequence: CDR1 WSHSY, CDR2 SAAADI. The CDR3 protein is CAAGDRAGQYF. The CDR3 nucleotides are TGCGCCGCCGGAGACAGGGCCGGACAGTACTTC.

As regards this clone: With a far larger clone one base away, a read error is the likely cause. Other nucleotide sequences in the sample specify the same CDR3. CDR3: CASSLVGYEQYF. CDR3 bases: TGTGCCAGCAGCTTAGTAGGCTACGAGCAGTACTTC. The rearrangement uses TRBV7-9 and TRBJ2-7; D not certain. V was shortened by 1 base and J by 3 bases, with 4 bases between the two germline ends. The CDR3 has 12 amino acids. The V gene's germline CDR1 is SEHNR and CDR2 FQNEAQ (reference sequence).

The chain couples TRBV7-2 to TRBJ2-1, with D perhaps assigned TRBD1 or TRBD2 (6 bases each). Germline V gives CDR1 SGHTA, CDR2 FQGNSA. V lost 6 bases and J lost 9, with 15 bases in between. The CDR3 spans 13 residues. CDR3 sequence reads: CASRRPGAGEQFF. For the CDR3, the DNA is TGTGCCAGCAGACGACCGGGGGCCGGTGAGCAGTTCTTC.

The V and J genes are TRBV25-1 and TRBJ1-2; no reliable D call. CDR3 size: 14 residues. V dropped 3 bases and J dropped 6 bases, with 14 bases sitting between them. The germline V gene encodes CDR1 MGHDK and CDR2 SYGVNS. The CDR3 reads CASSDARIFNGYTF. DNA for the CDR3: TGTGCCAGCAGTGATGCTCGGATATTTAATGGCTACACCTTC.

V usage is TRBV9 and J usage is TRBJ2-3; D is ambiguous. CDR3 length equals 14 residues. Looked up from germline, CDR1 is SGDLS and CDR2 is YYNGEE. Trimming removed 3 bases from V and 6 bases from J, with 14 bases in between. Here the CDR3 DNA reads TGTGCCAGCAGCGCGGGTAGGAAGCACGATACGCAGTATTTT. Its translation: CASSAGRKHDTQYF.

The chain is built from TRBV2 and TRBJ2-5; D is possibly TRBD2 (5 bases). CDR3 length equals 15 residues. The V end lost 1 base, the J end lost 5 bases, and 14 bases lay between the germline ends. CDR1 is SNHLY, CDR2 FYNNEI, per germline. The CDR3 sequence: CASSEERTALETQYF. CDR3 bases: TGTGCCAGCAGTGAAGAGCGGACTGCTCTGGAGACCCAGTACTTC.

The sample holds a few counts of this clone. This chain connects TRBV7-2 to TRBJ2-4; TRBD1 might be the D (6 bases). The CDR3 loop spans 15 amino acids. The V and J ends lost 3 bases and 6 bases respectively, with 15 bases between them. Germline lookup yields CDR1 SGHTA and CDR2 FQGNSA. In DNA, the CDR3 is TGTGCCAGCAGCTTTACGCCAGGGGCGGGAAACATTCAGTACTTC. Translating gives CASSFTPGAGNIQYF.

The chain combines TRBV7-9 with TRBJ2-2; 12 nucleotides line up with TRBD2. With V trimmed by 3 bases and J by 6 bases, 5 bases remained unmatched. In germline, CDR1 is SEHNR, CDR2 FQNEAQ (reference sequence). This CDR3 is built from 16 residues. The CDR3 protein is CASSFETSGSSGELFF. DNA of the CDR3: TGTGCCAGCAGCTTTGAGACTAGCGGGAGTTCCGGGGAGCTGTTTTTT.